This T cell receptor (beta chain) was identified during a study of cytomegalovirus exposure and HLA in healthy donors. Study results and limitations: Cytomegalovirus association was listed for about 170 TCR beta chains. There were some public TCRs occurring in many donors, but most TCR sequences were rare. The availability of immune exposure information extended only to CMV serostatus.

CDR3 length equals 12 residues. Germline V CDR1 and CDR2: MNHNS, SASEGT. On this clone: Its antigen is not identified.

PCR amplification relied on 60 Vbeta primers (plus 13 Jbeta primers). Assay: immunoSEQ multiplex PCR; the TCRdb copy retains only in-frame clones and omits some. The sample lists under 200,000 clones; around two thirds were seen once. The TCR originated in a man between 35 and 55 years old in good health and CMV-seronegative. This rearrangement joins TRBV6-1 to TRBJ2-5; D unresolved. TRBJ2-7 matches the DNA end more closely, so the J call is doubtful. The sequenced sample consisted of PBMCs. CDR3 DNA sequence: TGTGCCAGCCGGGTTGGCTCCTACGAGCAGTACTTC. Its protein product is CASRVGSYEQYF.